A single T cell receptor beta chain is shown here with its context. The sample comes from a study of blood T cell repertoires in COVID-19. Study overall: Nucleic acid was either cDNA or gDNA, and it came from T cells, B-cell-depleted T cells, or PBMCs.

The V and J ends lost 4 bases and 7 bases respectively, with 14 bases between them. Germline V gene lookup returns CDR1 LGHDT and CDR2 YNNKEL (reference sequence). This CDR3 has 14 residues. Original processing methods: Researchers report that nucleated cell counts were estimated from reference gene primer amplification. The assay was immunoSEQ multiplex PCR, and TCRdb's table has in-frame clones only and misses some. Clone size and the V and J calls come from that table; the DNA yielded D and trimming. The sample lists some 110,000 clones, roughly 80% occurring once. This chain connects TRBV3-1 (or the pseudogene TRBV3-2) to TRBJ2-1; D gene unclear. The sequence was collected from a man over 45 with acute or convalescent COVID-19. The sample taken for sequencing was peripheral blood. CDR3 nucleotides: TGTGCCAGCAGCCCCCCTTCAATTGAGAATGAGCAGTTCTTC. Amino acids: CASSPPSIENEQFF.